Shown below are 4 T cell receptor beta chains from a single sample sequenced in a study of blood T cell repertoires in COVID-19. Clones were read by immunoSEQ multiplex PCR, and TCRdb kept only the in-frame ones, dropping some. The sample shows about 200,000 clones, 81% of them seen only once. The source material was PBMCs or T cells enriched from blood (not recorded which). The receptors come from a woman between 45 and 60 years old with acute COVID-19.

V and J are TRBV14 and TRBJ2-2, with 8 bases that match TRBD1. After removal of 0 bases from V and 0 bases from J, the junction contained 12 bases not matched to a gene. CDR1 is SGHDN, CDR2 FVKESK, per germline. The CDR3 has 20 amino acids. DNA of the CDR3: TGTGCCAGCAGCCAAGATTACAGAACGAGACAGGGGCCGAACACCGGGGAGCTGTTTTTT. Amino acids: CASSQDYRTRQGPNTGELFF. The full variable domain, with the rest looked up from reference TRBV14 and TRBJ2-2, is EAGVTQFPSHSVIEKGQTVTLRCDPISGHDNLYWYRRVMGKEIKFLLHFVKESKQDESGMPNNRFLAERTGGTYSTLKVQPAELEDSGVYFCASSQDYRTRQGPNTGELFFGEGSRLTVL.

The chain is built from TRBV7-8 and TRBJ2-5; weak D call: TRBD2 (6 bases). The CDR3 is made up of 13 amino acids. Looked up from germline, CDR1 is SGHVS and CDR2 is FQNEAQ. V lost 3 bases and J 4 bases, leaving 9 bases between the germline ends. The CDR3 is CASSFNGRETQYF. CDR3 nucleotides: TGTGCCAGCAGCTTTAACGGGAGAGAGACCCAGTACTTC.

The rearrangement uses TRBV24-1 and TRBJ2-2, with TRBD1 matching over 9 bases. This CDR3 is 18 amino acids long. J gave up 5 bases and V 1 base, and 10 bases lay outside the gene matches. The germline V gene has CDR1 KGHDR and CDR2 SFDVKD. CDR3 sequence reads: CATSDLYPQGARTGELFF. CDR3 nucleotide sequence: TGTGCCACCAGTGATTTATACCCACAGGGGGCGAGGACCGGGGAGCTGTTTTTT.

In this sample, this clone turned up a few times. The chain combines TRBV7-9 with TRBJ2-1, with unresolved D. The CDR3 is made up of 13 amino acids. CDR1 and CDR2 from the germline V gene are SEHNR and FQNEAQ (reference sequence). Trimming removed 0 bases at V and 9 bases at J, with 9 bases between. As DNA, the CDR3 is TGTGCCAGCAGCTTAGCGGAGCTTAGTGAGCAGTTCTTC. Amino acid sequence: CASSLAELSEQFF. The full variable domain, with the rest looked up from reference TRBV7-9 and TRBJ2-1, is DTGVSQNPRHKITKRGQNVTFRCDPISEHNRLYWYRQTLGQGPEFLTYFQNEAQLEKSRLLSDRFSAERPKGSFSTLEIQRTEQGDSAMYLCASSLAELSEQFFGPGTRLTVL.